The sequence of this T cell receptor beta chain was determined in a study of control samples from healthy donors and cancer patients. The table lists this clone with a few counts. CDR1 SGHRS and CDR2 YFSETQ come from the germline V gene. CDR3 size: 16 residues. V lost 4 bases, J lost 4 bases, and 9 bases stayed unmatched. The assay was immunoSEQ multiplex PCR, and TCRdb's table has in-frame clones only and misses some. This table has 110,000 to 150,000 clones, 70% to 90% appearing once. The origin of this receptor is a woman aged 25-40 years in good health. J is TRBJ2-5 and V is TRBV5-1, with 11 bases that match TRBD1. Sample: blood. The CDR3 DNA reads TGCGCCAGCAGCCCCTCCGGGACAGGGGGAGGAGAGACCCAGTACTTC. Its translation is CASSPSGTGGGETQYF.